Listed here are 19 T cell receptor beta chains from one sample, sequenced in a study of CD8 T cells in Susac syndrome. A quantity of roughly 0.5 to 1 ug RNA underwent reverse transcription using random hexamers. TCRdb called the immunoSEQ multiplex PCR reads again in MiXCR, with one record for every CDR3 protein. The sample consists of 250,000 to 350,000 distinct CDR3 sequences, approximately 81% of them appearing once. Sequencing was performed on CD8+ T cells from PBMCs. The receptors derive from a human donor with multiple sclerosis.

The V call is TRBV7-9, the J call TRBJ2-3, with 10 bases matching TRBD2. The trim removed 3 bases at V and 2 bases at J, leaving 5 bases unmatched. The CDR3 is made up of 16 amino acids. The germline V gene encodes CDR1 SEHNR and CDR2 FQNEAQ (reference sequence). CDR3 sequence: CASSFRTSGYTDTQYF. The CDR3 nucleotides are TGTGCCAGCAGCTTCCGGACTAGCGGTTACACAGATACGCAGTATTTT.

This chain connects TRBV27 to TRBJ1-1; no clear D. The germline CDR1 and CDR2 sequences are MNHEY and SMNVEV (reference sequence). The V end lost 2 bases, the J end lost 2 bases, and 12 bases lay between the germline ends. This CDR3 is 15 amino acids long. The CDR3 loop reads CASSLVKSVNTEAFF. CDR3 DNA sequence: TGTGCCAGCAGTTTAGTAAAATCAGTTAACACTGAAGCTTTCTTT.

This clonotype has just a few counts. This chain links TRBV2 with TRBJ1-2, with TRBD1 identical over 7 bases. Trimming at V came to 4 bases and at J to 3 bases, leaving 5 bases not matched to a gene. Germline V CDR1 and CDR2: SNHLY, FYNNEI. This CDR3 is built from 14 residues. DNA for the CDR3: TGTGCCAGCAGTGTGACAGGGCAGGACTATGGCTACACCTTC. Its translation: CASSVTGQDYGYTF.

V gene TRBV11-2 combines with J gene TRBJ2-7; no clear D. This CDR3 has 15 amino acids. Trimming stripped 0 bases from V and 0 bases from J, with 9 bases between. Germline V gene data show CDR1 as SGHAT and CDR2 as FQNNGV. The CDR3 nucleotides read TGTGCCAGCAGCTTAGATTCATCCCTCTCCTACGAGCAGTACTTC. Translated: CASSLDSSLSYEQYF. Full variable domain (remainder filled in from reference TRBV11-2 and TRBJ2-7): EAGVAQSPRYKIIEKRQSVAFWCNPISGHATLYWYQQILGQGPKLLIQFQNNGVVDDSQLPKDRFSAERLKGVDSTLKIQPAKLEDSAVYLCASSLDSSLSYEQYFGPGTRLTVT.

As for this clonotype: The junction and the germline gene differ at one end; a read error may be behind it. V gene TRBV7-7 combines with J gene TRBJ2-5, with D possibly TRBD2 on 6 matching bases. CDR1 and CDR2 (germline): SSHAT, FNYEAQ (reference sequence). The CDR3 contains 14 residues. CDR3 sequence: CASSLDPGGETQYF. DNA for the CDR3: TGTGCTAGCAGCTTAGATCCCGGGGGAGAGACCCAGTACTTC.

In this sample, this clonotype turned up a few times. The CDR3 DNA follows: TGTGCCAGCAGCTTAGCCTGGGGGCATAATGAAAAACTGTTTTTT. This gives the protein CASSLAWGHNEKLFF. The chain combines TRBV7-9 with TRBJ1-4; a possible D gene is TRBD1 (6 bases). V lost 0 bases to trimming and J lost 4 bases, with 9 bases between them. The CDR3 has 15 residues. Germline CDR1 and CDR2: SEHNR and FQNEAQ (reference sequence).

The V and J genes are TRBV5-5 and TRBJ2-7; 15 bases are a match to TRBD2. CDR3 size: 17 residues. V was clipped by 4 bases and J by 0 bases; unmatched bases: 5. In germline, CDR1 is SGHKS, CDR2 YYEKEE (reference sequence). CDR3 coding DNA: TGTGCCAGCAGCCCGGGACTAGCGGGAGGCCACTCCTACGAGCAGTACTTC. It yields the protein CASSPGLAGGHSYEQYF.

The rearrangement uses TRBV27 and TRBJ1-1, with D unclear. V lost 3 bases and J 10 bases, leaving 9 bases between the germline ends. This CDR3 contains 11 residues. The germline V gene encodes CDR1 MNHEY and CDR2 SMNVEV (reference sequence). The CDR3 reads CASSLGSAAFF. Here the CDR3 DNA reads TGTGCCAGCAGTTTGGGGTCAGCAGCTTTCTTT.

V and J are TRBV9 and TRBJ2-3, with D perhaps TRBD2 (6 bases). Germline lookup yields CDR1 SGDLS and CDR2 YYNGEE. This CDR3 comprises 15 residues. Trimming cost V 2 bases and J 0 bases, with 10 bases left between them. CDR3 loop: CASSVVAVSTDTQYF. The CDR3 DNA sequence: TGTGCCAGCAGCGTGGTAGCGGTTAGCACAGATACGCAGTATTTT.

V usage is TRBV12-3 or TRBV12-4 and J usage is TRBJ2-7, with 9 positions matching TRBD1. V shed 5 bases and J 3 bases; nucleotides not matched to a gene: 2. The CDR3 has 13 amino acids. The CDR3 coding sequence is TGTGCCAGCAGTGACAGGGGGGTCTACGAGCAGTACTTC. Amino acid sequence: CASSDRGVYEQYF.

Concerning this clonotype: The missing conserved phenylalanine or tryptophan at the end of this CDR3 makes a read error likely. No DNA is shown, since the ends of the CDR3 on it are uncertain; the CDR3 is the one TCRdb lists. This chain uses TRBV2 with TRBJ2-1. Germline CDR1 SNHLY, CDR2 FYNNEI. Inclusive of both ends, the CDR3 amounts to 10 amino acids. CDR3: CASTNWVLGV.

V gene TRBV5-1 combines with J gene TRBJ2-1; 15 positions match TRBD2. The germline V gene has CDR1 SGHRS and CDR2 YFSETQ. The CDR3 runs 17 residues. V dropped 7 bases and J dropped 0; count of bases not matched to a gene: 5. The DNA for the CDR3 is TGCGCCAGCCAAGGGACTAGCGGGAGGCTCTCCTACAATGAGCAGTTCTTC. Translation: CASQGTSGRLSYNEQFF.

The V call is TRBV4-2, the J call TRBJ1-5; D not resolved. The V and J ends lost 0 bases and 1 base respectively, with 10 bases between them. The CDR3 is 16 amino acids. Germline lookup yields CDR1 LGHNA and CDR2 YNFKEQ. DNA for the CDR3: TGTGCCAGCAGCCAAGAGTTTGAGGGAAGCAATCAGCCCCAGCATTTT. Translated, it gives CASSQEFEGSNQPQHF.

This clonotype was found a few times. This rearrangement joins TRBV12-5 to TRBJ2-1, with D unclear. Between the trimmed V and J ends, which lost 6 bases and 5 bases, there was a span of 17 bases. Germline lookup yields CDR1 LGHNT and CDR2 FRNRAP. The CDR3 totals 15 residues. The CDR3 DNA reads TGTGCTAGTGGCTCCGGCCCCGGCGGAGACAATGAGCAGTTCTTC. Translating it yields CASGSGPGGDNEQFF.

This chain uses TRBV2 with TRBJ2-2; D is possibly TRBD2 (5 bases). Germline V gene data show CDR1 as SNHLY and CDR2 as FYNNEI. CDR3 length: 14 amino acids. V lost 8 bases to trimming and J lost 4 bases, with 14 bases between them. This CDR3 reads CASVGPEGTGELFF. DNA for the CDR3: TGTGCCAGCGTGGGCCCTGAGGGCACCGGGGAGCTGTTTTTT.

The chain couples TRBV6-1 to TRBJ2-2; 9 nucleotides agree with TRBD2. Germline CDR1 is MNHNS and CDR2 is SASEGT. This CDR3 comprises 18 residues. The CDR3, as DNA: TGTGCTATCGCCACGTCGGCTAGCGGGAAAGGAGCTATCGGGGAGCTGTTTTTT. It codes for CAIATSASGKGAIGELFF.

CDR3 coding DNA: TGTGCCTGGGGAAGGGCCGCGGACATTCAGTACTTC. It translates to CAWGRAADIQYF. This chain uses TRBV30 with TRBJ2-4; D remains ambiguous. Trimming took off 5 bases at V and 8 bases at J, with 13 bases between the two ends. This CDR3 has 12 residues. Germline V gene sequence: CDR1 GTSNPN, CDR2 SVGIG (reference sequence).

The chain combines TRBV27 with TRBJ1-1, with D uncertain. From germline, CDR1 is MNHEY and CDR2 SMNVEV (reference sequence). Trimming left V 5 bases short and J 3 bases short, with 10 bases between. The CDR3 consists of 13 residues. In DNA, the CDR3 is TGTGCCAGCAGTATTCGGGCGGACACTGAAGCTTTCTTT. Amino acid sequence: CASSIRADTEAFF.

The chain links TRBV28 to TRBJ2-3; 7 bases align to TRBD1. Looked up from germline, CDR1 is MDHEN and CDR2 is SYDVKM. The CDR3 sequence is 13 residues long. Trimming removed 8 bases from V and 2 bases from J; junction bases left unmatched: 4. This CDR3 reads CASLGTDTDTQYF. In nucleotides, the CDR3 is TGTGCCAGCCTGGGGACAGACACAGATACGCAGTATTTT.